The 21 T cell receptor beta chains below all came from one sample that was sequenced in a study of shared clonotypes between healthy human individuals. The table came from immunoSEQ multiplex PCR; TCRdb's copy has only in-frame clones and leaves some out. This sample has about 500,000 clones, with approximately 77% found just once. What was sequenced was PBMCs. These TCRs come from a woman aged 35 to 49 in good health. Some clones in this sample may be carry-over from other donors' samples.

This sequence joins TRBV7-9 and TRBJ2-7; tentative D call: TRBD1 (7 bases). CDR1 and CDR2 from the germline V gene are SEHNR and FQNEAQ (reference sequence). The CDR3 has 16 amino acids. The V gene lost 5 bases and the J gene lost 6 bases, with 23 bases spanning the gap. CDR3 coding DNA: TGTGCCAGCAGCCCCGCGGGAAGGGGGCAAAGGGGCGAGCAGTACTTC. It yields the protein CASSPAGRGQRGEQYF.

This sequence joins TRBV5-4 and TRBJ2-1; 8 bases map to TRBD2. The CDR3 contains 15 residues. Germline values: CDR1 SGHNT, CDR2 YYREEE (reference sequence). Trimming took 3 bases from V and 5 from J; bases not matched to a gene: 7. Here the CDR3 DNA reads TGTGCCAGCAGCTCAAAGCGGGAGTGGGACAATGAGCAGTTCTTC. It encodes CASSSKREWDNEQFF.

About this clone: A single base separates this from a much larger clone, so it may be a read error. The rearrangement joins TRBV7-2 to TRBJ1-2; 7 bases are shared with TRBD1. CDR3 size: 18 residues. Losses at the gene ends were 2 bases for V and 4 bases for J; bases not matched to a gene: 16. Germline loops: CDR1 SGHTA, CDR2 FQGNSA. The chain's CDR3 is CASSLTQPWQGVSYGYTF. In DNA form, the CDR3 reads TGTGCCAGCAGCTTAACCCAACCGTGGCAGGGGGTGTCCTATGGCTACACCTTC.

The gene calls are TRBV4-1 and TRBJ1-2; D is possibly TRBD1 (6 bases). Germline V lookup: CDR1 MGHRA, CDR2 YSYEKL. Trimming left V 3 bases short and J 8 bases short, with 16 bases between. The CDR3 loop spans 14 amino acids. CDR3 in DNA: TGCGCCAGCAGCCAGTCCCTGGGGGCGCCCGGCTACACCTTC. It specifies CASSQSLGAPGYTF.

This clone has more than one count but fewer than ten. The chain links TRBV6-1 to TRBJ2-7; TRBD1 matches at 11 bases. The CDR3 totals 15 residues. The germline V gene encodes CDR1 MNHNS and CDR2 SASEGT. After removal of 5 bases from V and 2 bases from J, the junction contained 5 bases not matched to a gene. In DNA form, the CDR3 reads TGTGCCAGCAGTCGGACAGGGGGCCAGACCTACGAGCAGTACTTC. Protein: CASSRTGGQTYEQYF.

The V call is TRBV9, the J call TRBJ2-7; D is unclear. Germline assignment: CDR1 SGDLS and CDR2 YYNGEE. V lost 0 bases, J lost 2 bases, and 9 bases lay in between. This CDR3 region has 14 residues. The CDR3 DNA is TGTGCCAGCAGCGTAGCTCTGGGCCCCTACGAGCAGTACTTC. Protein sequence: CASSVALGPYEQYF.

This clone was counted many times. The V call is TRBV28, the J call TRBJ1-5; D unresolved. Per the germline V gene, CDR1 is MDHEN and CDR2 is SYDVKM. Trimming left V 2 bases short and J 2 bases short, with 16 bases between. The CDR3 spans 17 residues. CDR3 DNA: TGTGCCAGCAGTTTAACTTTGGGGTTAACGGGCAATCAGCCCCAGCATTTT. Translation gives CASSLTLGLTGNQPQHF.

Here the CDR3 reads CASSLIEWENTEAFF. For the CDR3, the DNA is TGCGCCAGCAGCTTGATTGAATGGGAGAACACTGAAGCTTTCTTT. The V call is TRBV5-1, the J call TRBJ1-1; D gene unclear. Germline CDR1 SGHRS, CDR2 YFSETQ. With 1 base removed from V and 1 base from J, the gap between germline ends came to 11 bases. This CDR3 is 15 amino acids long.

Turning to this clone: A far larger clone lies a single base away; this is likely a read error. The V gene is TRBV19, the J gene TRBJ2-7; tentatively, D is TRBD2 (5 bases). Per germline, CDR1 LNHDA and CDR2 SQIVND (reference sequence). The CDR3 has 13 amino acids. The CDR3 DNA reads as TGTGCCAGTTCCCCCGGGGTACCCTACGGGCAGTACTTC. It yields the protein CASSPGVPYGQYF.

The J gene is TRBJ2-7, the V gene TRBV5-1; D not resolved. The V end lost 4 bases, the J end lost 2 bases, and 7 bases lay between the germline ends. The CDR3 runs to 12 residues. CDR1 and CDR2 from the germline V gene are SGHRS and YFSETQ. For the CDR3, the DNA is TGCGCCAGCAGCACGCAGACCTACGAGCAGTACTTC. This encodes CASSTQTYEQYF.

There are a few counts of this clone. A much more abundant neighbour one base away suggests this may be a read error. Other DNA sequences in this sample translate to the same CDR3. This chain connects TRBV2 to TRBJ1-5; D unclear. V was shortened by 6 bases and J by 0 bases, with 6 bases between the two germline ends. Germline CDR1 is SNHLY and CDR2 is FYNNEI. The length of the CDR3 is 13 residues. The CDR3 DNA reads TGTGCCAGCAGAGGAGATAGCAATCAGCCCCAGCATTTT. Encoded protein: CASRGDSNQPQHF.

For this clone: Only one base separates this from a far larger clonotype, so it likely reflects a read error. Other nucleotide sequences in the sample specify the same CDR3. The gene calls are TRBV30 and TRBJ2-3, with 10 bases aligning to TRBD2. The germline V gene has CDR1 GTSNPN and CDR2 SVGIG (reference sequence). The CDR3 is 15 residues long. V lost 8 bases, J lost 5 bases, and 13 bases stayed unmatched. For the CDR3, the DNA is TGTGCCCGAGGAGGGAGCGGGAGGGCAGTAGATACGCAGTATTTT. Protein: CARGGSGRAVDTQYF.

The V call is TRBV7-9, the J call TRBJ1-5, with D maybe TRBD1 (5 bases). Germline V gene lookup returns CDR1 SEHNR and CDR2 FQNEAQ (reference sequence). The CDR3 totals 15 residues. Trimming stripped 0 bases from V and 9 bases from J, with 15 bases between. CDR3 region: CASSLAGQTALPQHF. As DNA, the CDR3 is TGTGCCAGCAGCTTAGCGGGCCAGACAGCCCTGCCCCAGCATTTT.

This clone has a single count. This likely reflects a read error, since a far larger clone is one base away. The CDR3 DNA reads TGTGCCAGCGGCCGACTAGCCGAGGGCTCCTACGAGCAGTACTTC. This encodes CASGRLAEGSYEQYF. This sequence joins TRBV4-2 and TRBJ2-7; 7 bases agree with TRBD2. The CDR3 has 15 amino acids. The V and J ends lost 8 bases and 0 bases, in that order; junction bases with no gene match: 10. Germline V gene data show CDR1 as LGHNA and CDR2 as YNFKEQ.

Of note for this clone: Given a far larger clone just one base away, this is likely a sequencing read error. The rearrangement links TRBV7-9 to TRBJ2-7, with TRBD2 matching 7 bases. Looked up from germline, CDR1 is SEHNR and CDR2 is FQNEAQ (reference sequence). This CDR3 comprises 15 residues. J gave up 9 bases and V 1 base, and 12 bases lay outside the gene matches. Here the CDR3 DNA reads TGTGCCAGCAGCTTAGGCGGGGGATCGTTCGGCGGGCAGTACTTC. Translated, it gives CASSLGGGSFGGQYF.

In DNA, the CDR3 is TGCAGCGCAACTAGCGGGGCGCAGTATTTT. This codes for CSATSGAQYF. The chain combines TRBV20-1 with TRBJ2-3; 10 bases match TRBD2. The CDR3 has 10 residues. Germline CDR1 is DFQATT and CDR2 is SNEGSKA (reference sequence).

A single count supports this clone. The chain couples TRBV6-1 to TRBJ1-3; D perhaps matches TRBD1 (5 bases). The CDR3 is made up of 16 amino acids. Germline-derived CDR1 and CDR2 are MNHNS and SASEGT. The V end was cut by 4 bases, the J end by 0 bases, with 13 bases between. CDR3 in amino acids: CASSARTGLSGNTIYF. CDR3 in DNA: TGTGCCAGCAGTGCCCGAACAGGACTCTCTGGAAACACCATATATTTT.

The rearrangement links TRBV4-1 to TRBJ2-7; D perhaps matches TRBD2 (6 bases). The CDR3 has 17 amino acids. The germline CDR1 and CDR2 sequences are MGHRA and YSYEKL. Trimming took off 4 bases at V and 1 base at J, with 20 bases between the two ends. CDR3 residues: CASSRSAYGGESYEQYF. As DNA, the CDR3 is TGCGCCAGCAGCCGATCGGCTTACGGGGGAGAGTCCTACGAGCAGTACTTC.

The J gene is TRBJ2-7, the V gene TRBV30, with D possibly matching TRBD1 (6 bases). Germline assignment: CDR1 GTSNPN and CDR2 SVGIG (reference sequence). This CDR3 region has 14 residues. Deletions cut 0 bases from V and 7 bases from J, with 16 bases between. CDR3 sequence reads: CAWSVSRTTGEQYF. The CDR3 region has the DNA TGTGCCTGGAGTGTATCCCGGACAACAGGGGAGCAGTACTTC. The full variable domain, with the rest looked up from reference TRBV30 and TRBJ2-7, is SQTIHQWPATLVQPVGSPLSLECTVEGTSNPNLYWYRQAAGRGLQLLFYSVGIGQISSEVPQNLSASRPQDRQFILSSKKLLLSDSGFYLCAWSVSRTTGEQYFGPGTRLTVT.

In this sample, this clone turned up a few times. V gene TRBV7-2 combines with J gene TRBJ1-1, with D maybe TRBD1 (5 bases). Germline V gives CDR1 SGHTA, CDR2 FQGNSA. V was clipped by 5 bases and J by 1 base, with 11 bases between them. The CDR3 has 14 residues. In DNA, the CDR3 is TGTGCCAGCAGCCCGGGACGGCAGAACACTGAAGCTTTCTTT. This codes for CASSPGRQNTEAFF.

To note about this clone: A much larger clone differs by one base, so this may be a read error. This chain uses TRBV5-1 with TRBJ2-3; 7 bases align to TRBD2. Germline V gene lookup returns CDR1 SGHRS and CDR2 YFSETQ. With 4 bases clipped from V and 2 bases from J, the junction kept 7 bases outside the gene matches. CDR3 length: 15 amino acids. CDR3 in DNA: TGCGCCAGCAGCCTTCTAGCGGTTGACACAGATACGCAGTATTTT. This encodes CASSLLAVDTDTQYF.